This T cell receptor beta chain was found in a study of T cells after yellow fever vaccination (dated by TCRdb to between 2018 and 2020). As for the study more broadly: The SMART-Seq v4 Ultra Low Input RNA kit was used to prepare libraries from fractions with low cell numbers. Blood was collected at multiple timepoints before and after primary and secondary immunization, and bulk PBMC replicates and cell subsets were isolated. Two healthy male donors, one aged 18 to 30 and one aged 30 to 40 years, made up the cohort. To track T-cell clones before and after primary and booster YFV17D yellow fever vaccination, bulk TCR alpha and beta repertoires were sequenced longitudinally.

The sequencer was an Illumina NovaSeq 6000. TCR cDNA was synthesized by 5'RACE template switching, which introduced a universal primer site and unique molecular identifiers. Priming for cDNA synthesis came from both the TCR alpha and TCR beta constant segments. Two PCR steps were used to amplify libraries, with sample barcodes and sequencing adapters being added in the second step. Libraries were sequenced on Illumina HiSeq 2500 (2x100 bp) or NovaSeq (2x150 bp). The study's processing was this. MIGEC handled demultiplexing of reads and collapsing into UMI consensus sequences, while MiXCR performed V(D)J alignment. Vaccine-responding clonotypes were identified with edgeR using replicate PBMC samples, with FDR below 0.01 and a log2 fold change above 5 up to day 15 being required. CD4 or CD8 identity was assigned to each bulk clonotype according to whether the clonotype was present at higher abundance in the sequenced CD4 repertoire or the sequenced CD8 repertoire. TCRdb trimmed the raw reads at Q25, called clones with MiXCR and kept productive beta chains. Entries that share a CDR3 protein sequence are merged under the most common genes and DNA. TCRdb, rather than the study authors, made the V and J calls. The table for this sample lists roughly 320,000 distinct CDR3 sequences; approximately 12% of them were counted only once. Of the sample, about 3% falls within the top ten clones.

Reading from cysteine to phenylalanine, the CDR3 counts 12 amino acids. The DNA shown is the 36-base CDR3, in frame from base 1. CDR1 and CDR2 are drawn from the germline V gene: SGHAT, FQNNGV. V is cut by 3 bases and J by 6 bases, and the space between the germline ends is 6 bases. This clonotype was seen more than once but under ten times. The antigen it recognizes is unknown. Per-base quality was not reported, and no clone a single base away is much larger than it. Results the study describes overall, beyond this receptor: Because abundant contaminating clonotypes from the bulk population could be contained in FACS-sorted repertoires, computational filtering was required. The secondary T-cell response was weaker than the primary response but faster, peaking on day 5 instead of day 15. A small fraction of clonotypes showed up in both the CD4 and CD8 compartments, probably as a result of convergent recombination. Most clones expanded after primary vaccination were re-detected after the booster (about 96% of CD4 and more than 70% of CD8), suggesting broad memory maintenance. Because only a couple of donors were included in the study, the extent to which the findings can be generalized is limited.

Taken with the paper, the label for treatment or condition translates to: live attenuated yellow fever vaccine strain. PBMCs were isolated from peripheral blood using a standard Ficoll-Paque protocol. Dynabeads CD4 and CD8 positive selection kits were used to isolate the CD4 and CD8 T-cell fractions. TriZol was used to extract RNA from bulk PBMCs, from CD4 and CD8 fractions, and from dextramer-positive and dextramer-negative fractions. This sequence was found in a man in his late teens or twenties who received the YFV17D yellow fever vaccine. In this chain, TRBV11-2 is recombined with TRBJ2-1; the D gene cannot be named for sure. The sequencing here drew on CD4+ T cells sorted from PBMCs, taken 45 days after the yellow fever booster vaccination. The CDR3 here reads CASSFTPNEQFF. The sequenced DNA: TGTGCCAGCAGCTTCACCCCCAATGAGCAGTTCTTC.